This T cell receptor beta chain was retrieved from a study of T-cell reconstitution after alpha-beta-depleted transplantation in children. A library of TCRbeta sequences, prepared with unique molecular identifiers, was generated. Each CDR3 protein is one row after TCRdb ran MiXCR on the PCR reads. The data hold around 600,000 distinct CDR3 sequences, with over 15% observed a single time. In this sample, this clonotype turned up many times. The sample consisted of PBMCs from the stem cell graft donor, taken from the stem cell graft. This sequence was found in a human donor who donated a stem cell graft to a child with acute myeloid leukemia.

The CDR3 DNA reads as TGCAGTGCTAGAGGCGCTGGTTTGGGCAGCAATCAGCCCCAGCATTTT. It encodes CSARGAGLGSNQPQHF. V usage is TRBV20-1 and J usage is TRBJ1-5; D not resolved. V lost 1 base and J 1 base, leaving 14 bases between the germline ends. The germline V gene has CDR1 DFQATT and CDR2 SNEGSKA (reference sequence). This CDR3 has 16 amino acids.